One sample yielded the 4 T cell receptor beta chains listed below, sequenced in a study of shared clonotypes between healthy human individuals. The data were produced by immunoSEQ multiplex PCR, yet TCRdb's version contains in-frame clones alone and is incomplete. The data hold millions of clones, with roughly 94% observed a single time. Sequencing was carried out using naive CD4+ T cells sorted from blood. The subset here: CD45RA+ positively selected. These receptors originate from a man between 18 and 35 years old in good health.

The rearrangement uses TRBV18 and TRBJ2-1; maybe TRBD1 (5 bases). The CDR3 runs 14 residues. Germline V gene lookup returns CDR1 KGHSH and CDR2 LQKENI. Trimming pared 0 bases from V and 8 bases from J, leaving 11 bases between. CDR3 bases: TGTGCCAGCTCACCACCGGGGCAGCCGGATGAGCAGTTCTTC. The encoded protein is CASSPPGQPDEQFF.

The CDR3 sequence is CASSQRGEEYF. The CDR3 coding sequence is TGTGCCAGCAGCCAACGGGGGGAGGAGTACTTC. The gene calls are TRBV14 and TRBJ2-7, with TRBD2 matching over 7 bases. After removal of 2 bases from V and 11 bases from J, the junction contained 3 bases not matched to a gene. The germline CDR1 and CDR2 sequences are SGHDN and FVKESK. The CDR3 sequence is 11 residues long.

This clone was detected only once. This chain joins TRBV11-3 and TRBJ2-1, with unresolved D. With 4 bases removed from V and 2 bases from J, the gap between germline ends came to 9 bases. The CDR3 spans 14 residues. Looked up from germline, CDR1 is SGHNT and CDR2 is YENEEA. This CDR3 reads CASSSGRTYNEQFF. The DNA of the CDR3 is TGTGCCAGCAGCTCAGGACGTACCTACAATGAGCAGTTCTTC.

This clone was counted a few times. J is TRBJ2-5 and V is TRBV5-1; 11 bases map to TRBD1. The J call may be faulty, since TRBJ2-7 better matches the DNA end. This CDR3 is 14 amino acids long. Per germline, CDR1 SGHRS and CDR2 YFSETQ. This CDR3 reads CASSAGQGGYEQYF. The CDR3 nucleotides are TGCGCCAGCAGCGCGGGACAGGGGGGCTACGAGCAGTACTTC.